This T cell receptor beta chain was identified in a study of beta chain features in type 1 diabetes. This clone was detected a few times. Its antigen remains unknown. CD45RO/CCR7/CD25/CD127/CD95/CD27 staining was used to isolate CD4+ naive, central memory, regulatory and stem cell-like memory cells by sorting. Sorted populations all had greater than 95% purity. Looked up from germline, CDR1 is LNHDA and CDR2 is SQIVND (reference sequence). Between the trimmed V and J ends, which lost 5 bases and 3 bases, there was a span of 15 bases. The CDR3 runs to 15 residues. Study outcomes and limitations: A possible short-template PCR bias applies equally to patients and controls.

Sequenced material consisted of expressed TCRB transcripts (all of the isolated RNA was reverse transcribed). Average reads for naive, central memory and regulatory T cell samples were roughly 3.4 million. TCRdb keeps only in-frame clones here, not all; method: immunoSEQ multiplex PCR. Of fewer than 650,000 clones in the sample, 15% were seen once. The chain joins TRBV19 to TRBJ2-3, with a tentative D call TRBD2 (5 bases). The receptor was isolated from a man aged 18 to 30 in good health. The sample taken for sequencing was naive CD4+ T cells from blood. CDR3 protein: CASSPTHGGTDTQYF. The DNA for the CDR3 is TGTGCCAGTAGTCCCACTCATGGCGGGACAGATACGCAGTATTTT. The variable domain in full, completed from reference TRBV19 and TRBJ2-3, reads DGGITQSPKYLFRKEGQNVTLSCEQNLNHDAMYWYRQDPGQGLRLIYYSQIVNDFQKGDIAEGYSVSREKKESFPLTVTSAQKNPTAFYLCASSPTHGGTDTQYFGPGTRLTVL.